Shown below are 19 T cell receptor beta chains from a single sample sequenced in a study of shared clonotypes between healthy human individuals. TCRdb's copy holds only in-frame clones and misses some; the assay was immunoSEQ multiplex PCR. The sample has over a million clones, about 74% seen once. Sequencing was performed on memory CD4+ T cells sorted from blood. As for subset: CD45RA-negative fraction. The receptors were sampled from a man aged 18 to 29 in good health.

The V call is TRBV28, the J call TRBJ2-7, with 7 bases aligning to TRBD1. Looked up from germline, CDR1 is MDHEN and CDR2 is SYDVKM. J was trimmed by 2 bases and V by 4 bases; bases with no gene match: 5. The CDR3 totals 14 residues. CDR3 coding DNA: TGTGCCAGCAGTTCCCACCAGGGGGCCTACGAGCAGTACTTC. Translating it yields CASSSHQGAYEQYF.

Many counts were recorded for this clone. The chain employs TRBV27 and TRBJ1-1; perhaps TRBD1 as D (6 bases). This CDR3 region has 14 residues. Germline V CDR1 and CDR2: MNHEY, SMNVEV (reference sequence). V lost 8 bases and J 1 base, leaving 14 bases between the germline ends. DNA for the CDR3: TGTGCCAGCGGAATTGCGACAGGGAACACTGAAGCTTTCTTT. Residues: CASGIATGNTEAFF.

The J gene is TRBJ1-5, the V gene TRBV2; D is unresolved. Looked up from germline, CDR1 is SNHLY and CDR2 is FYNNEI. Trimming cost V 2 bases and J 0 bases, with 8 bases left between them. The CDR3 consists of 15 residues. The CDR3 reads CASSESGLSNQPQHF. The CDR3 DNA is TGTGCCAGCAGTGAATCGGGCCTTAGCAATCAGCCCCAGCATTTT.

This chain uses TRBV30 with TRBJ2-2, with D perhaps matching TRBD1 (6 bases). Trimming stripped 5 bases from V and 3 bases from J, with 10 bases between. The CDR3 spans 13 residues. From germline, CDR1 is GTSNPN and CDR2 SVGIG (reference sequence). The CDR3 DNA reads TGTGCCTGGCAACAGGGTTACACCGGGGAGCTGTTTTTT. It codes for CAWQQGYTGELFF.

This clone was observed a few times. Different DNA sequences within this sample yield the same CDR3. The rearrangement uses TRBV30 and TRBJ1-1; TRBD1 is a possible D gene (5 bases). The germline CDR1 and CDR2 sequences are GTSNPN and SVGIG (reference sequence). The CDR3 covers 13 residues. The V end was cut by 2 bases, the J end by 2 bases, with 9 bases between. CDR3 nucleotide sequence: TGTGCCTGGAGTAATGGGGGAAACACTGAAGCTTTCTTT. This translates into CAWSNGGNTEAFF.

This clone was detected a few times. This chain joins TRBV11-1 and TRBJ2-5; a weak D match, TRBD1 (7 bases). The CDR3 is made up of 15 amino acids. The V gene's germline CDR1 is SGHAT and CDR2 FQDESV (reference sequence). V shed 5 bases and J shed 4 bases, with 17 bases lying between them. CDR3 in DNA: TGTGCCAGCAGCCCCGCAGGGGGGCGTCGAGAGACCCAGTACTTC. Translating gives CASSPAGGRRETQYF.

This clone was observed a few times. The chain employs TRBV6-1 and TRBJ2-3, with TRBD2 matching over 11 bases. The CDR3 is 16 amino acids. Looked up from germline, CDR1 is MNHNS and CDR2 is SASEGT. After removal of 2 bases from V and 2 bases from J, the junction contained 3 bases not matched to a gene. This CDR3 reads CASSESSGRPTDTQYF. As DNA, the CDR3 is TGTGCCAGCAGTGAATCTAGCGGGAGGCCCACAGATACGCAGTATTTT.

V usage is TRBV2 and J usage is TRBJ1-1; D is unclear. CDR3 length equals 16 residues. With 3 bases removed from V and 6 bases from J, the gap between germline ends came to 20 bases. CDR1 is SNHLY, CDR2 FYNNEI, per germline. The CDR3 loop is CASSDPLSTAGSEAFF. The CDR3 coding sequence is TGTGCCAGCAGTGACCCCCTTAGCACAGCCGGTTCTGAAGCTTTCTTT.

DNA for the CDR3: TGTGCCAGCAGTCCGGGACAGGGATGGACCGGGGAGCTGTTTTTT. Protein product: CASSPGQGWTGELFF. The rearrangement links TRBV2 to TRBJ2-2; 9 bases align to TRBD1. Trimming took 5 bases from V and 5 from J; bases not matched to a gene: 6. Looked up from germline, CDR1 is SNHLY and CDR2 is FYNNEI. CDR3 length equals 15 residues.

The genes are TRBV11-3 and TRBJ2-3; tentatively, D is TRBD1 or TRBD2 (5 bases each). V lost 4 bases and J lost 3, with 14 bases in between. The CDR3 has 15 residues. Looked up from germline, CDR1 is SGHNT and CDR2 is YENEEA. In DNA, the CDR3 is TGTGCCAGCAGCTCGGGACCCTTCGGGACAGATACGCAGTATTTT. Residues: CASSSGPFGTDTQYF.

The V call is TRBV7-9, the J call TRBJ2-5; 13 nucleotides align to TRBD2. V shed 1 base, J shed 6 bases, and the junction held 8 bases outside the gene matches. The CDR3 extends over 17 amino acids. Germline V lookup: CDR1 SEHNR, CDR2 FQNEAQ (reference sequence). For the CDR3, the DNA is TGTGCCAGCAGCTTAGGGACTAGCGGGAGAATGCTACAGACCCAGTACTTC. Amino acids: CASSLGTSGRMLQTQYF.

This rearrangement joins TRBV11-2 to TRBJ2-7; 9 bases match TRBD1. The CDR3 has 12 amino acids. V shed 1 base and J 12 bases; nucleotides not matched to a gene: 4. Germline V gene lookup returns CDR1 SGHAT and CDR2 FQNNGV. CDR3 protein: CASSLGVDRGYF. CDR3 DNA sequence: TGTGCCAGCAGCTTAGGGGTGGACAGGGGGTACTTC.

The chain uses TRBV7-2 and TRBJ2-1; 10 bases fit TRBD2. This CDR3 comprises 15 residues. Germline V gene sequence: CDR1 SGHTA, CDR2 FQGNSA. The junction had 7 bases not matched to a gene; V was cut back by 5 bases and J by 6 bases. The CDR3 here is CASSPAGGLINEQFF. The CDR3 DNA sequence: TGTGCCAGCAGCCCAGCGGGGGGGCTCATCAATGAGCAGTTCTTC.

In the case of this clone: Other DNA sequences within the sample encode an identical CDR3. V is TRBV11-2 and J is TRBJ2-7, with D perhaps matching TRBD1 or TRBD2 (7 bases each). This CDR3 spans 13 amino acids. The germline gives CDR1 SGHAT, CDR2 FQNNGV. Trimming pared 2 bases from V and 6 bases from J, leaving 11 bases between. The CDR3 DNA sequence: TGTGCCAGCAGCTTATCCAGGGGGGGCGAGCAGTACTTC. Its translation is CASSLSRGGEQYF.

This chain joins TRBV28 and TRBJ2-7; the match to TRBD2 covers 8 bases. There are 17 residues in the CDR3. Germline loops: CDR1 MDHEN, CDR2 SYDVKM. V shed 7 bases and J 1 base; nucleotides not matched to a gene: 15. CDR3 sequence reads: CASTLARGGTWSYEQYF. CDR3 DNA: TGTGCCAGCACCTTAGCCCGGGGGGGTACCTGGTCCTACGAGCAGTACTTC.

The chain couples TRBV28 to TRBJ2-1, with 8 bases that match TRBD1. V was pared by 6 bases and J by 8 bases, with 15 bases of the junction left unmatched. CDR3 length: 16 residues. Looked up from germline, CDR1 is MDHEN and CDR2 is SYDVKM. CDR3 coding DNA: TGTGCCAGCAGATCGCAAGGGGGACAGGACAACCATGAGCAGTTCTTC. Translating gives CASRSQGGQDNHEQFF. The variable domain in full, with the rest retrieved from reference TRBV28 and TRBJ2-1, is DVKVTQSSRYLVKRTGEKVFLECVQDMDHENMFWYRQDPGLGLRLIYFSYDVKMKEKGDIPEGYSVSREKKERFSLILESASTNQTSMYLCASRSQGGQDNHEQFFGPGTRLTVL.

V is TRBV18 and J is TRBJ2-2; 9 nucleotides agree with TRBD1. Germline V CDR1 and CDR2: KGHSH, LQKENI. The CDR3 runs to 16 residues. With V trimmed by 3 bases and J by 5 bases, 7 bases remained unmatched. The CDR3 loop is CASSPDRGVGTGELFF. The DNA for the CDR3 is TGTGCCAGCTCACCGGACAGGGGCGTAGGTACCGGGGAGCTGTTTTTT. The full variable domain, rest sourced from reference TRBV18 and TRBJ2-2, is NAGVMQNPRHLVRRRGQEARLRCSPMKGHSHVYWYRQLPEEGLKFMVYLQKENIIDESGMPKERFSAEFPKEGPSILRIQQVVRGDSAAYFCASSPDRGVGTGELFFGEGSRLTVL.

CDR3 bases: TGTGCCAGCAGTTTGGACCGGGGTGCTGGCTACACCTTC. Its translation: CASSLDRGAGYTF. The rearrangement uses TRBV27 and TRBJ1-2; D unclear. The germline CDR1 and CDR2 sequences are MNHEY and SMNVEV (reference sequence). V dropped 3 bases and J dropped 7 bases, with 12 bases sitting between them. This CDR3 comprises 13 residues.

This sequence joins TRBV27 and TRBJ2-7; 8 bases align to TRBD1. Germline loops: CDR1 MNHEY, CDR2 SMNVEV (reference sequence). The CDR3 is 13 residues long. After removal of 6 bases from V and 9 bases from J, the junction contained 10 bases not matched to a gene. In DNA, the CDR3 is TGTGCCAGCAGCCTTACAGGGGGAGTGTGGCAGTACTTC. Its protein is CASSLTGGVWQYF.